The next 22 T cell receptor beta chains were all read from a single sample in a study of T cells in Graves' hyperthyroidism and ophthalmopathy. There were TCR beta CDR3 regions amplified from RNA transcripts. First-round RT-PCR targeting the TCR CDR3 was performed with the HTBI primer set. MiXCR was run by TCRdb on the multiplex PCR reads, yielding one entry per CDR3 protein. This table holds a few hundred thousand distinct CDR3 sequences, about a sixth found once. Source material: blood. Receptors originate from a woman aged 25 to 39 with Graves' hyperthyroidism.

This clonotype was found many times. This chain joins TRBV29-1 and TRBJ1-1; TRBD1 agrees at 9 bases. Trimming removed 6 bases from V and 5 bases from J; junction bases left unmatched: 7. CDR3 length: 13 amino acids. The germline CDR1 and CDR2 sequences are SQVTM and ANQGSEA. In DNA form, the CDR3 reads TGCAGCGTGGCACAGGGGGCTCAAACTGAAGCTTTCTTT. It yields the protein CSVAQGAQTEAFF.

Here the CDR3 reads CSAHLAGEAKNIQYF. The CDR3 DNA is TGCAGTGCTCACCTAGCGGGAGAAGCCAAAAACATTCAGTACTTC. The chain carries TRBV20-1 and TRBJ2-4; 10 bases are shared with TRBD2. This CDR3 is 15 amino acids long. CDR1 is DFQATT, CDR2 SNEGSKA, per germline (reference sequence). V was clipped by 5 bases and J by 0 bases; unmatched bases: 4.

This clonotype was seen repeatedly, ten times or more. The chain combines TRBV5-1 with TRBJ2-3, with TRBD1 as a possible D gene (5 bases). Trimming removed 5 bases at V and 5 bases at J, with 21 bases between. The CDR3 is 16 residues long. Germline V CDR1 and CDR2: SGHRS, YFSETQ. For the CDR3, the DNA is TGCGCCAGCAGATTGACGGTCGGTGGGGCCCAAGATACGCAGTATTTT. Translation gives CASRLTVGGAQDTQYF.

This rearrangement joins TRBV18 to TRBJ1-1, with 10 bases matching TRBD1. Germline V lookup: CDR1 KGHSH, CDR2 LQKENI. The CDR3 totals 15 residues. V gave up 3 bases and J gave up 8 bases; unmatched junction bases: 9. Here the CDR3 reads CASSPPSGQGMEAFF. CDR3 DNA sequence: TGTGCCAGCTCACCGCCGTCGGGACAGGGGATGGAAGCTTTCTTT.

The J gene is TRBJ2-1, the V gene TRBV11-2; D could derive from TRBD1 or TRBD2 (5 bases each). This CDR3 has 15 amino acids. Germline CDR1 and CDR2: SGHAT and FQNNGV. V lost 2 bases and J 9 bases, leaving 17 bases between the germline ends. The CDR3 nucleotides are TGTGCCAGCAGCTTAAACCGTTGGGGTGGGGGTGAGCAGTTCTTC. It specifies CASSLNRWGGGEQFF.

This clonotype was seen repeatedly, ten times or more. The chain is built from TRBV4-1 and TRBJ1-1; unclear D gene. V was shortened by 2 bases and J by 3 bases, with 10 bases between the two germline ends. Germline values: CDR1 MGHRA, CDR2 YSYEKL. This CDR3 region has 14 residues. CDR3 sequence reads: CASSQRRLDTEAFF. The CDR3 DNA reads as TGCGCCAGCAGCCAAAGGCGACTGGACACTGAAGCTTTCTTT.

CDR3 in amino acids: CASSVAGGGLREETQYF. The CDR3, as DNA: TGTGCCAGCAGCGTAGCTGGGGGGGGGCTAAGAGAGGAGACCCAGTACTTC. The chain recombines TRBV9 with TRBJ2-5; tentatively, D is TRBD2 (7 bases). The germline V gene encodes CDR1 SGDLS and CDR2 YYNGEE. V was pared by 0 bases and J by 5 bases, with 20 bases between. There are 17 residues in the CDR3.

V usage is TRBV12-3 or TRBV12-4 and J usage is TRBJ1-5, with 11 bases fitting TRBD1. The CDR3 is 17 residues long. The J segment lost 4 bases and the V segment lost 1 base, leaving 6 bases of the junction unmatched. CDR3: CASSLDVGQGANQPQHF. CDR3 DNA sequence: TGTGCCAGCAGTTTAGATGTCGGACAGGGGGCGAATCAGCCCCAGCATTTT.

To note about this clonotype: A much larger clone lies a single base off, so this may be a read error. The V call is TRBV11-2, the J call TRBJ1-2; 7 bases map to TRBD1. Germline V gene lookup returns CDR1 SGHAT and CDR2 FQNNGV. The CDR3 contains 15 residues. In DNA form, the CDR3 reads TGTGCCAGCAGCACTGACCGGGGGACAGTCTATGGCCACACCTTC. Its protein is CASSTDRGTVYGHTF.

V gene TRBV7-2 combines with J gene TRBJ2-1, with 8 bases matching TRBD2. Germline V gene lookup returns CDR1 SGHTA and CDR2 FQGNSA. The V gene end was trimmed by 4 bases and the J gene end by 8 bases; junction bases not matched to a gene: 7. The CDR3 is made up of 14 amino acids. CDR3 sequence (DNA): TGTGCCAGCAGCTCTAGCGGGCCGGCGGATGAGCAGTTCTTC. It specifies CASSSSGPADEQFF.

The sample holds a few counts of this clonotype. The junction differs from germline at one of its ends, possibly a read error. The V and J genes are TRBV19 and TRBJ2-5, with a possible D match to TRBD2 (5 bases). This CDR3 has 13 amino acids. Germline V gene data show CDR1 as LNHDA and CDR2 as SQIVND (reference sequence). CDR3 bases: TGTGCCGGTAGTGCCGGGGTTCCAGAGACCCAGTACTTC. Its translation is CAGSAGVPETQYF.

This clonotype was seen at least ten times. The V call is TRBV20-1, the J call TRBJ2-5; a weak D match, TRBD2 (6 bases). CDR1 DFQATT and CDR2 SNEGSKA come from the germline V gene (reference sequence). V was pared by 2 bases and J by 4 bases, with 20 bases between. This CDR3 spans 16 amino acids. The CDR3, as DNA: TGCAGTGCTAGATCAACCCCGAGGGGAGGTGGAGAGACCCAGTACTTC. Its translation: CSARSTPRGGGETQYF.

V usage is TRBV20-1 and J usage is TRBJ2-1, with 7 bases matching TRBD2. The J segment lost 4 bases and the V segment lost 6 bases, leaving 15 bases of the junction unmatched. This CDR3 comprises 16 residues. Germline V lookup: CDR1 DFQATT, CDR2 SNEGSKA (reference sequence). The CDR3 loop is CSAPLAGRAGYNEQFF. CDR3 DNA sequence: TGCAGTGCCCCTTTGGCGGGGAGGGCGGGGTACAATGAGCAGTTCTTC.

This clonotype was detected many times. The CDR3 region has the DNA TGTGCCAGCAGCCCTAGGGCGGGGGCTAGCTTGGTCTCGGGGTACGAGCAGTACTTC. Protein product: CASSPRAGASLVSGYEQYF. The J gene is TRBJ2-7, the V gene TRBV7-2; possible D gene TRBD2, 7 bases. V was trimmed by 5 bases and J by 4 bases, leaving 30 bases between them. Per germline, CDR1 SGHTA and CDR2 FQGNSA. This CDR3 contains 19 residues.

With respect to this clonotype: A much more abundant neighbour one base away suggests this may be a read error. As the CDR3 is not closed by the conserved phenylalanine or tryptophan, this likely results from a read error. The DNA of the CDR3 is TGTGCCAGCAGTTACCTTGCGACAGGTTTGAACACTGAAGCTTTCCTT. Its translation: CASSYLATGLNTEAFL. V gene TRBV6-2 or TRBV6-3 combines with J gene TRBJ1-1, with D possibly being TRBD1 (6 bases). CDR3 size: 16 residues. Germline V gene sequence: CDR1 MNHEY, CDR2 SVGEGT. The ends were cut back, 2 bases at V and 0 bases at J, with 13 bases in the middle.

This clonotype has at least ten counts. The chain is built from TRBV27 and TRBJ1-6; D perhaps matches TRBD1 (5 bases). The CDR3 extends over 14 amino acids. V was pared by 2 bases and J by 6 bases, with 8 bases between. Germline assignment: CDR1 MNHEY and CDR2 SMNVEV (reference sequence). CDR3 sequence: CASSLRQGNSPLHF. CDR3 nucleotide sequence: TGTGCCAGCAGTTTACGGCAGGGTAATTCACCCCTCCACTTT.

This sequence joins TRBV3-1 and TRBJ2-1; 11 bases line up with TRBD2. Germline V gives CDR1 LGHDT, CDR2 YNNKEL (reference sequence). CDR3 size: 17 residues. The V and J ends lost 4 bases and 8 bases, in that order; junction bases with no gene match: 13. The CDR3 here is CASSPRVLAGGRDEQFF. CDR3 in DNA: TGTGCCAGCAGCCCAAGGGTCCTAGCGGGAGGTAGGGATGAGCAGTTCTTC.

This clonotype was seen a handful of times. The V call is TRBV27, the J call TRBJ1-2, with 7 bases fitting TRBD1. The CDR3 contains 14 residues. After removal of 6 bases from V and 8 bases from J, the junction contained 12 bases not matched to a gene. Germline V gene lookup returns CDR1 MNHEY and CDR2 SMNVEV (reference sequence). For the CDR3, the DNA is TGTGCCAGCAGCCTGGGTGACAGGGCTCGAGGCTACACCTTC. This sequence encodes CASSLGDRARGYTF.

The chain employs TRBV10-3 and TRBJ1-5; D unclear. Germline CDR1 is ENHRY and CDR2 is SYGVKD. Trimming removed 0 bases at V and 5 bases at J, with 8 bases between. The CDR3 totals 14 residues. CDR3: CAISESEADQPQHF. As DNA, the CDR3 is TGTGCCATCAGTGAGTCAGAGGCGGATCAGCCCCAGCATTTT.

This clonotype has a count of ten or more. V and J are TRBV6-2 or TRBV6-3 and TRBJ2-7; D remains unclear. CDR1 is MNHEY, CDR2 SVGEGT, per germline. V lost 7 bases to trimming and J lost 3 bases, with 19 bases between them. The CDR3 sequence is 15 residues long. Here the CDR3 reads CASTTKDLPLYEQYF. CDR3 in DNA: TGTGCCAGCACTACCAAGGACCTACCGCTCTACGAGCAGTACTTC.

CDR3 in amino acids: CASSLEEGARNEKLFF. CDR3 coding DNA: TGTGCCAGCAGCTTGGAGGAAGGGGCTCGGAATGAAAAACTGTTTTTT. The V and J genes are TRBV5-6 and TRBJ1-4, with D perhaps matching TRBD1 (5 bases). V lost 0 bases and J 5 bases, leaving 14 bases between the germline ends. Germline CDR1 SGHDT, CDR2 YYEEEE. The CDR3 contains 16 residues.

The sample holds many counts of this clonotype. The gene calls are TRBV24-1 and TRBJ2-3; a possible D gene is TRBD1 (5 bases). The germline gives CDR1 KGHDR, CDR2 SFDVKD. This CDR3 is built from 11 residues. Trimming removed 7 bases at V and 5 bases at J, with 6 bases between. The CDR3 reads CATSREDTQYF. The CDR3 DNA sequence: TGTGCCACCAGCAGGGAAGATACGCAGTATTTT.